The 31 T cell receptor beta chains in this list originate from one sample, sequenced in a study of shared clonotypes between healthy human individuals. Sequencing was performed with immunoSEQ multiplex PCR; in TCRdb, only in-frame clones are kept and a portion is missing. This sample has under 2.5 million clones; roughly 90% occur once, and the top ten carry 0.3% to 0.45%. The sequenced sample consisted of naive CD4+ T cells from PBMCs. Subset here: CD45RA+ positively selected. Every receptor here comes from a man between 18 and 35 years old in good health. Some clones in this sample may be carry-over from other donors' samples.

This clone was counted only a few times. Other DNA sequences in this sample translate to the same CDR3. V is TRBV30 and J is TRBJ1-3, with D uncertain. This CDR3 comprises 14 residues. Germline V CDR1 and CDR2: GTSNPN, SVGIG (reference sequence). Trimming took off 0 bases at V and 0 bases at J, with 6 bases between the two ends. The CDR3 protein is CAWSVLNSGNTIYF. The CDR3 nucleotides are TGTGCCTGGAGTGTACTCAACTCTGGAAACACCATATATTTT.

The chain links TRBV5-1 to TRBJ2-5, with TRBD2 as a possible D gene (5 bases). Trimming stripped 1 base from V and 5 bases from J, with 9 bases between. Germline lookup yields CDR1 SGHRS and CDR2 YFSETQ. The CDR3 is made up of 13 amino acids. The CDR3 DNA reads as TGCGCCAGCAGCTTGCAGGAGGTGGAGACCCAGTACTTC. Amino acid sequence: CASSLQEVETQYF.

The chain combines TRBV28 with TRBJ2-7, with D perhaps TRBD1 or TRBD2 (5 bases each). V lost 6 bases and J lost 7, with 19 bases in between. CDR3 length equals 14 residues. CDR1 is MDHEN, CDR2 SYDVKM, per germline. CDR3 coding DNA: TGTGCCAGCAGAATGGGGGACCCCCGAGTTGAGCAGTACTTC. Translation: CASRMGDPRVEQYF.

The V and J genes are TRBV2 and TRBJ2-2; possibly TRBD1 for D (5 bases). The germline gives CDR1 SNHLY, CDR2 FYNNEI. The CDR3 length is 16 residues. V lost 4 bases to trimming and J lost 8 bases, with 20 bases between them. CDR3 sequence (DNA): TGTGCCAGCAGTGTCCCAGACAGATACCCGGTGGGGGAGCTGTTTTTT. Translated: CASSVPDRYPVGELFF.

This clone occurred once. The rearrangement uses TRBV28 and TRBJ2-1; 9 bases agree with TRBD1. CDR3 length: 15 amino acids. Germline V gene lookup returns CDR1 MDHEN and CDR2 SYDVKM. The junction had 11 bases not matched to a gene; V was cut back by 5 bases and J by 9 bases. For the CDR3, the DNA is TGTGCCAGCAGTCCCGGGACAGGGCCTGGGGTTGAGCAGTTCTTC. Translated, it gives CASSPGTGPGVEQFF.

The V gene is TRBV6-1, the J gene TRBJ1-5, with D possibly being TRBD1 (6 bases). In germline, CDR1 is MNHNS, CDR2 SASEGT. This CDR3 has 13 amino acids. Between the trimmed V and J ends, which lost 4 bases and 5 bases, there was a span of 9 bases. The CDR3 DNA sequence: TGTGCCAGCAGTGGGGGGGCGGATCAGCCCCAGCATTTT. It is translated as CASSGGADQPQHF.

The J gene is TRBJ1-5, the V gene TRBV6-4; D unclear. Germline V gives CDR1 MRHNA, CDR2 SNTAGT. V was cut by 6 bases and J by 9 bases, with 6 bases left in between. This CDR3 comprises 10 residues. CDR3 in DNA: TGTGCCAGCAGGGAGGGGCCCCAGCATTTT. As protein: CASREGPQHF.

The J gene is TRBJ1-1, the V gene TRBV11-2, with D perhaps matching TRBD1 (5 bases). The V end was cut by 4 bases, the J end by 2 bases, with 11 bases between. The CDR3 spans 14 residues. The V gene's germline CDR1 is SGHAT and CDR2 FQNNGV. For the CDR3, the DNA is TGTGCCAGCAGCTACGATGGGGCTAACACTGAAGCTTTCTTT. Amino acids: CASSYDGANTEAFF.

This clone has only one observation. The chain recombines TRBV2 with TRBJ2-2, with a tentative D call TRBD1 (6 bases). This CDR3 contains 13 residues. Trimming took 7 bases from V and 1 from J, leaving 7 bases between them. Looked up from germline, CDR1 is SNHLY and CDR2 is FYNNEI. Here the CDR3 DNA reads TGTGCCAGCACGGACAGGAACACCGGGGAGCTGTTTTTT. Encoded protein: CASTDRNTGELFF.

CDR3 protein: CASSRQGAVDEQYF. In nucleotides, the CDR3 is TGCGCCAGCAGCAGGCAGGGGGCTGTGGACGAGCAGTACTTC. V usage is TRBV5-1 and J usage is TRBJ2-7, with 8 bases fitting TRBD1. V lost 4 bases to trimming and J lost 5 bases; unmatched junction nucleotides: 8. CDR3 length: 14 residues. Germline assignment: CDR1 SGHRS and CDR2 YFSETQ.

This clone was observed a single time. The V gene is TRBV30, the J gene TRBJ2-1, with a weak D call TRBD1 (6 bases). The ends were cut back, 2 bases at V and 5 bases at J, with 16 bases in the middle. This CDR3 contains 15 residues. The V gene's germline CDR1 is GTSNPN and CDR2 SVGIG (reference sequence). This chain's CDR3 is CAWSRRGQPNNEQFF. CDR3 bases: TGTGCCTGGAGTCGAAGAGGACAGCCTAACAATGAGCAGTTCTTC.

V is TRBV6-6 and J is TRBJ2-1, with D hard to call. V gave up 0 bases and J gave up 7 bases, with 10 bases separating them. In germline, CDR1 is MNHNY, CDR2 SVGAGI (reference sequence). The CDR3 is 14 residues long. The CDR3 spells CASSYSYLRNEQFF. CDR3 nucleotides: TGTGCCAGCAGTTACTCGTATCTTAGGAATGAGCAGTTCTTC.

The chain couples TRBV6-5 to TRBJ1-2; no reliable D call. Trimming removed 0 bases from V and 3 bases from J, with 5 bases in between. CDR3 length equals 13 residues. Germline assignment: CDR1 MNHEY and CDR2 SVGAGI. The DNA for the CDR3 is TGTGCCAGCAGTTACTCGAAGTACTATGGCTACACCTTC. It translates to CASSYSKYYGYTF.

The rearrangement links TRBV29-1 to TRBJ1-2, with 9 bases lining up with TRBD1. The germline V gene has CDR1 SQVTM and CDR2 ANQGSEA. The ends lost 4 bases at V and 5 bases at J; junction bases unmatched: 8. The CDR3 consists of 14 residues. CDR3 residues: CSVGRDRERYGYTF. In DNA form, the CDR3 reads TGCAGCGTTGGAAGGGACAGGGAGCGATATGGCTACACCTTC.

This chain uses TRBV19 with TRBJ2-1, with TRBD2 matching over 14 bases. After removal of 5 bases from V and 1 base from J, the junction contained 7 bases not matched to a gene. In germline, CDR1 is LNHDA, CDR2 SQIVND (reference sequence). The CDR3 has 18 amino acids. CDR3 coding DNA: TGTGCCAGTAGTCCAGGACTAGCGGGAGGCCTTTCCTACAATGAGCAGTTCTTC. Translating it yields CASSPGLAGGLSYNEQFF.

The V gene is TRBV7-8, the J gene TRBJ2-1; D perhaps matches TRBD1 (6 bases). The V end lost 2 bases, the J end lost 0 bases, and 8 bases lay between the germline ends. The CDR3 has 15 amino acids. Germline V gives CDR1 SGHVS, CDR2 FQNEAQ. CDR3 in amino acids: CASSLLGASYNEQFF. In DNA, the CDR3 is TGTGCCAGCAGCTTACTGGGGGCCTCCTACAATGAGCAGTTCTTC.

The chain links TRBV5-1 to TRBJ2-3, with 16 bases lining up with TRBD2. Losses at the gene ends were 4 bases for V and 0 bases for J; bases not matched to a gene: 8. This CDR3 region has 19 residues. Looked up from germline, CDR1 is SGHRS and CDR2 is YFSETQ. This CDR3 reads CASSTGLAGGPISTDTQYF. CDR3 nucleotide sequence: TGCGCCAGCAGCACGGGACTAGCGGGAGGGCCGATAAGCACAGATACGCAGTATTTT.

For this clone: The identical CDR3 is also encoded by other nucleotide sequences in the sample. V and J are TRBV7-3 and TRBJ1-2; D gene unclear. V was cut by 2 bases and J by 8 bases, with 9 bases left in between. Germline V gene sequence: CDR1 SGHTA, CDR2 FQGTGA. This CDR3 has 12 amino acids. The CDR3 is CASSLDGYGYTF. As DNA, the CDR3 is TGTGCCAGCAGCTTAGACGGGTACGGCTACACCTTC. Drawing the rest from reference TRBV7-3 and TRBJ1-2, the complete variable domain is GAGVSQTPSNKVTEKGKYVELRCDPISGHTALYWYRQSLGQGPEFLIYFQGTGAADDSGLPNDRFFAVRPEGSVSTLKIQRTERGDSAVYLCASSLDGYGYTFGSGTRLTVV.

The gene calls are TRBV5-1 and TRBJ2-2; TRBD2 matches 12 bases. CDR3 length: 15 residues. CDR1 is SGHRS, CDR2 YFSETQ, per germline. V shed 7 bases, J shed 6 bases, and the junction held 7 bases outside the gene matches. As DNA, the CDR3 is TGCGCCAGCTACTGGACTAGCGGGACTTCCGGGGAGCTGTTTTTT. Translation gives CASYWTSGTSGELFF.

The chain is built from TRBV7-7 and TRBJ2-1, with TRBD1 matching over 7 bases. V lost 1 base and J lost 9; bases outside the gene matches: 3. The CDR3 is 13 residues long. Germline CDR1 and CDR2: SSHAT and FNYEAQ (reference sequence). The CDR3 nucleotides read TGTGCCAGCAGCTTAGGACAGGGTGGTGAGCAGTTCTTC. It encodes CASSLGQGGEQFF.

The chain joins TRBV30 to TRBJ1-1, with no clear D. The germline gives CDR1 GTSNPN, CDR2 SVGIG (reference sequence). CDR3 size: 13 residues. V lost 3 bases and J lost 1, with 9 bases in between. The CDR3 bases are TGTGCCTGGAGACTGGCAGGGAACACTGAAGCTTTCTTT. It specifies CAWRLAGNTEAFF.

The chain is built from TRBV28 and TRBJ1-4, with 10 bases matching TRBD1. From germline, CDR1 is MDHEN and CDR2 SYDVKM. Trimming at V came to 3 bases and at J to 5 bases, leaving 9 bases not matched to a gene. CDR3 length equals 17 residues. This chain's CDR3 is CASSLTGGVGPNEKLFF. The CDR3 DNA sequence: TGTGCCAGCAGTTTGACAGGGGGCGTCGGACCGAATGAAAAACTGTTTTTT.

This clone is a singleton in its sample. The J gene is TRBJ2-1, the V gene TRBV19, with 7 nucleotides matching TRBD2. V was clipped by 7 bases and J by 4 bases; unmatched bases: 7. Germline CDR1 LNHDA, CDR2 SQIVND (reference sequence). This CDR3 has 14 residues. This chain's CDR3 is CASKPGTTYNEQFF. In DNA, the CDR3 is TGTGCCAGTAAGCCCGGGACTACTTACAATGAGCAGTTCTTC.

The genes are TRBV6-5 and TRBJ2-4; D possibly corresponds to TRBD2 (5 bases). This CDR3 contains 16 residues. Trimming removed 4 bases at V and 0 bases at J, with 13 bases between. The germline CDR1 and CDR2 sequences are MNHEY and SVGAGI. The CDR3 sequence: CASSSQAVLAKNIQYF. The CDR3 DNA follows: TGTGCCAGCAGTTCTCAAGCGGTTCTAGCCAAAAACATTCAGTACTTC.

A word on this clone: This CDR3 is also generated by other DNA sequences in the sample. The V gene is TRBV7-9, the J gene TRBJ1-5, with D hard to call. V lost 2 bases and J 4 bases, leaving 3 bases between the germline ends. CDR3 length: 12 residues. The germline gives CDR1 SEHNR, CDR2 FQNEAQ (reference sequence). CDR3 DNA sequence: TGTGCCAGCAGCTTACCGAATCAGCCCCAGCATTTT. Translated, it gives CASSLPNQPQHF.

The rearrangement uses TRBV1 and TRBJ1-4; the tabulated D call, TRBD1, remains unverified against the DNA. TRBV1 is given as a pseudogene. CDR3 size: 19 residues. The CDR3 spells CTSSQEDRGRVITNEKLFF. As DNA, the CDR3 is TGCACCAGCAGCCAAGAGGACAGGGGCAGGGTAATAACTAATGAAAAACTGTTTTTT.

The V call is TRBV11-2, the J call TRBJ2-7, with D unresolved. CDR1 is SGHAT, CDR2 FQNNGV, per germline. V lost 2 bases to trimming and J lost 4 bases, with 6 bases between them. CDR3 length: 12 amino acids. The CDR3 DNA follows: TGTGCCAGCAGCTTACGGGTGTACGAGCAGTACTTC. Translated, it gives CASSLRVYEQYF.

This clone was observed once. This chain uses TRBV5-3 with TRBJ2-2; possibly TRBD2 for D (5 bases). TRBV5-3 is an ORF, and what it does is uncertain. The length of the CDR3 is 18 residues. V dropped 4 bases and J dropped 0 bases, with 19 bases sitting between them. Written as DNA, the CDR3 is TGTGCCAGAAGCCCGCACGGCGGGCTGGACTCGAACACCGGGGAGCTGTTTTTT. It is translated as CARSPHGGLDSNTGELFF.

CDR3 DNA: TGTGCCAGCACCCCGGCGGGAAGGGGCAATGAGCAGTTCTTC. Translation: CASTPAGRGNEQFF. The chain recombines TRBV28 with TRBJ2-1, with a possible D match to TRBD2 (6 bases). Germline V gives CDR1 MDHEN, CDR2 SYDVKM. V dropped 7 bases and J dropped 6 bases, with 16 bases sitting between them. CDR3 length: 14 amino acids.

In its sample, this clone was seen a few times. The V call is TRBV14, the J call TRBJ2-1, with D unresolved. V dropped 4 bases and J dropped 7 bases, with 11 bases sitting between them. Germline assignment: CDR1 SGHDN and CDR2 FVKESK. The CDR3 contains 13 residues. As DNA, the CDR3 is TGTGCCAGCAGCCTCGTAGAAGGTAATGAGCAGTTCTTC. Translating it yields CASSLVEGNEQFF.

Here the CDR3 reads CASTPHRGRTEAFF. CDR3 DNA sequence: TGTGCCAGCACTCCCCACAGGGGGAGGACTGAAGCTTTCTTT. The V gene is TRBV6-5, the J gene TRBJ1-1; TRBD1 aligns across 8 bases. V trimming: 7 bases; J trimming: 5 bases; junction bases outside the gene matches: 9. Per germline, CDR1 MNHEY and CDR2 SVGAGI. The CDR3 totals 14 residues.